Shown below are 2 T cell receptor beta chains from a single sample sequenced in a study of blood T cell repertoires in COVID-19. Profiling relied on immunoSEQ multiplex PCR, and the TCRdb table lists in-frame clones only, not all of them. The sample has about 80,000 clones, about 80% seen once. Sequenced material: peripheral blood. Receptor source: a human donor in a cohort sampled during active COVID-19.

The CDR3 DNA follows: TGTGCCAGCAGTGACTCTCACAGGACCTATAGCAATCAGCCCCAGCATTTT. Its translation is CASSDSHRTYSNQPQHF. The chain joins TRBV6-4 to TRBJ1-5; weak D call: TRBD1 (5 bases). Per germline, CDR1 MRHNA and CDR2 SNTAGT. Between the trimmed V and J ends, which lost 0 bases and 0 bases, there was a span of 12 bases. This CDR3 region has 17 residues.

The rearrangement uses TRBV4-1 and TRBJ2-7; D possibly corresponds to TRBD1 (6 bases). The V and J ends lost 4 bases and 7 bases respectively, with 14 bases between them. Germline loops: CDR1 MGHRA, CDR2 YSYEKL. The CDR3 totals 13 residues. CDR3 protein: CASSPRGPGEQYF. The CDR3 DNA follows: TGCGCCAGCAGCCCCAGGGGCCCAGGGGAGCAGTACTTC.